The 13 T cell receptor beta chains presented below share a single source sample, sequenced in a study of CD4+ T cells in melanoma. This table comes from immunoSEQ multiplex PCR, and its TCRdb copy is limited to in-frame clones, with some not included. The sample yields approximately 14,000 clones, 60% to 80% seen once. The sample taken for sequencing was cells from a culture (not recorded whether cultured in vitro). These TCRs come from a human donor with melanoma.

A few counts support this clone. V and J are TRBV27 and TRBJ1-2; perhaps TRBD1 as D (6 bases). Trimming cost V 5 bases and J 8 bases, with 18 bases left between them. This CDR3 is built from 14 residues. The germline CDR1 and CDR2 sequences are MNHEY and SMNVEV (reference sequence). This CDR3 reads CASSGTTGSRGYTF. In nucleotides, the CDR3 is TGTGCCAGCAGTGGGACCACAGGGTCGCGGGGCTACACCTTC.

V usage is TRBV18 and J usage is TRBJ2-2; 9 bases align to TRBD1. V shed 4 bases and J 5 bases; nucleotides not matched to a gene: 2. The CDR3 runs to 14 residues. Per germline, CDR1 KGHSH and CDR2 LQKENI. The CDR3 nucleotides are TGTGCCAGCTCACAGGGACAGGGAACCGGGGAGCTGTTTTTT. Encoded protein: CASSQGQGTGELFF.

This clone was observed a few times. This chain joins TRBV2 and TRBJ1-5; 7 positions match TRBD1. The CDR3 is made up of 14 amino acids. V lost 6 bases to trimming and J lost 7 bases; unmatched junction nucleotides: 9. Germline V CDR1 and CDR2: SNHLY, FYNNEI. CDR3 DNA sequence: TGTGCCAGCAGCGCAGACAGGGATCACCAGCCCCAGCATTTT. Translation gives CASSADRDHQPQHF.

CDR3: CASSIDTRSSYEQYF. For the CDR3, the DNA is TGTGCCAGTAGTATAGATACCAGGAGCTCCTACGAGCAGTACTTC. This chain links TRBV19 with TRBJ2-7, with unresolved D. The CDR3 contains 15 residues. V dropped 0 bases and J dropped 0 bases, with 9 bases sitting between them. CDR1 is LNHDA and CDR2 is SQIVND in the germline V gene (reference sequence).

This rearrangement joins TRBV13 to TRBJ1-1; 7 positions agree with TRBD1. CDR1 PRHDT and CDR2 FYEKMQ come from the germline V gene (reference sequence). V dropped 0 bases and J dropped 4; count of bases not matched to a gene: 2. The CDR3 consists of 14 residues. The CDR3 DNA sequence: TGTGCCAGCAGCTTAGGGAGGGGGCTCACTGAAGCTTTCTTT. Protein product: CASSLGRGLTEAFF.

The chain joins TRBV4-1 to TRBJ1-6; D remains ambiguous. Germline CDR1 MGHRA, CDR2 YSYEKL. V lost 1 base to trimming and J lost 1 base, with 11 bases between them. The CDR3 spans 17 residues. For the CDR3, the DNA is TGCGCCAGCAGCCAAGGACCCTCCGGGTCCTATAATTCACCCCTCCACTTT. Translation gives CASSQGPSGSYNSPLHF.

The rearrangement links TRBV11-2 to TRBJ1-5; D not resolved. This CDR3 comprises 14 residues. V lost 0 bases and J 0 bases, leaving 3 bases between the germline ends. Germline CDR1 and CDR2: SGHAT and FQNNGV. CDR3 nucleotide sequence: TGTGCCAGCAGCTTAGAGATTAGCAATCAGCCCCAGCATTTT. Its protein is CASSLEISNQPQHF.

The V gene is TRBV7-9, the J gene TRBJ1-1; 7 nucleotides match TRBD1. Germline loops: CDR1 SEHNR, CDR2 FQNEAQ (reference sequence). The CDR3 is made up of 15 amino acids. The J segment lost 1 base and the V segment lost 2 bases, leaving 4 bases of the junction unmatched. CDR3 in amino acids: CASSLTGAPNTEAFF. The CDR3 DNA reads as TGTGCCAGCAGCTTAACAGGGGCCCCGAACACTGAAGCTTTCTTT.

The chain has TRBV4-1 and TRBJ1-1, with no clear D. Trimming stripped 5 bases from V and 0 bases from J, with 7 bases between. This CDR3 spans 13 amino acids. Germline V CDR1 and CDR2: MGHRA, YSYEKL. CDR3 sequence reads: CASSDRVNTEAFF. CDR3 DNA sequence: TGCGCCAGCAGCGACCGAGTGAACACTGAAGCTTTCTTT.

V gene TRBV20-1 combines with J gene TRBJ1-2; D might be TRBD1 (5 bases). Trimming took off 6 bases at V and 4 bases at J, with 6 bases between the two ends. This CDR3 region has 10 residues. CDR1 is DFQATT, CDR2 SNEGSKA, per germline (reference sequence). The CDR3 bases are TGCAGTGCCGGGGCCTATGGCTACACCTTC. Its translation is CSAGAYGYTF.

This chain links TRBV5-1 with TRBJ2-1; 15 nucleotides line up with TRBD2. The length of the CDR3 is 23 residues. Germline trimming cut 1 base from V and 2 bases from J; bases unmatched to any gene: 19. Germline loops: CDR1 SGHRS, CDR2 YFSETQ. CDR3 nucleotide sequence: TGCGCCAGCAGCTTGCCCGGGACTAGCGGGGGGACTTGGTCGGTGCGGACCTACAATGAGCAGTTCTTC. Translation gives CASSLPGTSGGTWSVRTYNEQFF. The complete variable domain, with remaining parts taken from reference TRBV5-1 and TRBJ2-1, reads KAGVTQTPRYLIKTRGQQVTLSCSPISGHRSVSWYQQTPGQGLQFLFEYFSETQRNKGNFPGRFSGRQFSNSRSEMNVSTLELGDSALYLCASSLPGTSGGTWSVRTYNEQFFGPGTRLTVL.

V usage is TRBV6-1 and J usage is TRBJ1-4; TRBD1 is a possible D gene (5 bases). The CDR3 covers 13 residues. The germline V and J ends were trimmed by 2 bases and 13 bases, with 14 bases remaining between them. Germline V CDR1 and CDR2: MNHNS, SASEGT. CDR3 loop: CASSEFEGISLFF. In nucleotides, the CDR3 is TGTGCCAGCAGTGAATTTGAGGGGATCTCACTGTTTTTT.

The chain couples TRBV4-2 to TRBJ1-4; D not certain. The CDR3 totals 13 residues. The V gene lost 0 bases and the J gene lost 8 bases, with 7 bases spanning the gap. Germline CDR1 and CDR2: LGHNA and YNFKEQ. CDR3 sequence reads: CASSQDLKEKLFF. CDR3 in DNA: TGTGCCAGCAGCCAAGATCTGAAAGAAAAACTGTTTTTT.